This TCR beta chain was obtained from a study of blood T cell repertoires in COVID-19. On the study more broadly: PBMCs, B-cell-depleted T cells, or T cells were the source of the cDNA or gDNA that made up the material.

In terms of age and location, participants ranged from roughly 18 to 100 years and lived in fewer than 30 US areas. Clinical history reported by participants formed the basis on which cohorts were assigned. As originally analysed: By means of reference gene primer amplification, nucleated cell counts were estimated. Libraries were prepared by immunoSEQ multiplex PCR; TCRdb keeps only in-frame clonotypes and omits some of them. That table furnishes V, J and clone size, whereas the DNA furnished D and trimming. Here the sample spans roughly 190,000 clones, 75% to 85% being singletons. The CDR3 is 15 amino acids. Looked up from germline, CDR1 is SGHVS and CDR2 is FNYEAQ. V was pared by 1 base and J by 3 bases, with 12 bases between.

The genes are TRBV7-6 and TRBJ1-1, with TRBD1 as a possible D gene (5 bases). The sequencing sample was made of PBMCs or T cells enriched from blood (not recorded which). The source is a woman aged 45-65 years with acute COVID-19. This chain's CDR3 is CASSLGGRSYTEAFF. CDR3 nucleotide sequence: TGTGCCAGCAGCTTAGGGGGGAGGAGTTACACTGAAGCTTTCTTT.